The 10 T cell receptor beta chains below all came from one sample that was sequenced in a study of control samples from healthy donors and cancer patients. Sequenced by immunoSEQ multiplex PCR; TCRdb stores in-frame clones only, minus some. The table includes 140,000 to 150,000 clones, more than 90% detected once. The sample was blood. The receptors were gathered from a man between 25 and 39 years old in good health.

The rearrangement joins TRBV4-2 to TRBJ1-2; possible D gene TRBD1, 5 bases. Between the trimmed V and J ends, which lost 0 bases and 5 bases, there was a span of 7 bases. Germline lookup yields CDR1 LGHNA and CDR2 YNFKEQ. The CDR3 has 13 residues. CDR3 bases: TGTGCCAGCAGCCAAGAACGGGGGTATGGCTACACCTTC. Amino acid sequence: CASSQERGYGYTF.

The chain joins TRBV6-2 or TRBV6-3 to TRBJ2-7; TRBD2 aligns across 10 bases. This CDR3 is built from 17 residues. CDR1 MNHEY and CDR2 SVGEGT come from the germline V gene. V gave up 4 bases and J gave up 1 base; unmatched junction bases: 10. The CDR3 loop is CASSSPLTSGVSYEQYF. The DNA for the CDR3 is TGTGCCAGCAGTTCCCCCCTTACTAGCGGGGTATCCTACGAGCAGTACTTC.

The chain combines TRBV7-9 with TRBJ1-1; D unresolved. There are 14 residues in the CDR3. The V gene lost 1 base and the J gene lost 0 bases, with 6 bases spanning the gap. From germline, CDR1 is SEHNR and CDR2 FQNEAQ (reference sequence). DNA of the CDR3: TGTGCCAGCAGCTTAGGGCAGGTGAACACTGAAGCTTTCTTT. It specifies CASSLGQVNTEAFF.

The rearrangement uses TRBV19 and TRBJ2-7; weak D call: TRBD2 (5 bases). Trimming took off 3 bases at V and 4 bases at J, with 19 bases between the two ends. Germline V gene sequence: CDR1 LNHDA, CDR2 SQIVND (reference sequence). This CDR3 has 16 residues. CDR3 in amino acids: CASSMGSTPAVYEQYF. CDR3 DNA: TGTGCCAGTAGTATGGGGAGCACGCCAGCGGTTTACGAGCAGTACTTC.

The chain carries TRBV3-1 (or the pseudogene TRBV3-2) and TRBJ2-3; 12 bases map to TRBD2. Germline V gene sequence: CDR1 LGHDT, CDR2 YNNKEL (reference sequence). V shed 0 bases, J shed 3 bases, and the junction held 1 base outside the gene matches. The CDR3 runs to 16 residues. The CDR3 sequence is CASSQETSGGTDTQYF. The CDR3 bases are TGTGCCAGCAGCCAAGAAACTAGCGGGGGGACAGATACGCAGTATTTT.

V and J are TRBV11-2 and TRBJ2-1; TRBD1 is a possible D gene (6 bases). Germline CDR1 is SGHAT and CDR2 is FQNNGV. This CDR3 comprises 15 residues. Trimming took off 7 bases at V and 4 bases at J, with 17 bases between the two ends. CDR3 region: CASTLSRGGYNEQFF. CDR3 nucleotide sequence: TGTGCCAGCACTCTTTCCAGGGGTGGATACAATGAGCAGTTCTTC.

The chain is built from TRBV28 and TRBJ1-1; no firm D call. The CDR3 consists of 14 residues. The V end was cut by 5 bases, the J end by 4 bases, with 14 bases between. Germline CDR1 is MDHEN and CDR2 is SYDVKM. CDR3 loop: CASSPQVGGTEAFF. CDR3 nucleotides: TGTGCCAGCAGTCCGCAGGTTGGCGGCACTGAAGCTTTCTTT.

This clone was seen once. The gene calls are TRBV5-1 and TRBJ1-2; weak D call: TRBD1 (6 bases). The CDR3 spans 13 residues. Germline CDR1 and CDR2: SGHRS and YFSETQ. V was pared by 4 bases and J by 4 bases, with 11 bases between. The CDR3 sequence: CASSVDRIYGYTF. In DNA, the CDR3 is TGCGCCAGCAGCGTCGACAGGATCTATGGCTACACCTTC.

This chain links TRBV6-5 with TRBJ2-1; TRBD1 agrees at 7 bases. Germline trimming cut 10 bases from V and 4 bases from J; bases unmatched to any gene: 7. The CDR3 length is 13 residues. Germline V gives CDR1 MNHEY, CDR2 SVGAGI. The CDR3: CATAPTGYNEQFF. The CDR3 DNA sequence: TGTGCCACCGCCCCGACAGGGTACAATGAGCAGTTCTTC.

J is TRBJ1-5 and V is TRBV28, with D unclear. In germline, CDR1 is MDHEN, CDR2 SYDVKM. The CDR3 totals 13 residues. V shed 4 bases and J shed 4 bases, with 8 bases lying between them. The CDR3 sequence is CASSSRDNQPQHF. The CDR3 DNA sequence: TGTGCCAGCAGTTCTAGGGATAATCAGCCCCAGCATTTT.